The 19 T cell receptor beta chains presented below share a single source sample, sequenced in a study of T cells in Graves' hyperthyroidism and ophthalmopathy. Regions amplified from RNA transcripts were the TCR beta CDR3 regions. HTBI primers drove first-round RT-PCR of the TCR CDR3. MiXCR, run by TCRdb on the multiplex PCR reads, gives a single entry per CDR3 protein. The sample includes hundreds of thousands of distinct CDR3 sequences, roughly an eighth of them seen just once. The sequenced sample was blood. The receptors come from a woman under 30 with Graves' hyperthyroidism.

In its sample, this clonotype was seen many times. This sequence joins TRBV20-1 and TRBJ1-5; 7 bases match TRBD1. The CDR3 runs to 18 residues. V shed 2 bases, J shed 0 bases, and the junction held 13 bases outside the gene matches. The germline gives CDR1 DFQATT, CDR2 SNEGSKA (reference sequence). In nucleotides, the CDR3 is TGCAGTGCTAGATTCCTAGACAGGGCCACGGATAGCAATCAGCCCCAGCATTTT. Its translation: CSARFLDRATDSNQPQHF.

This clonotype was counted at least ten times. The chain joins TRBV20-1 to TRBJ2-3; 10 bases are shared with TRBD2. The J segment lost 5 bases and the V segment lost 0 bases, leaving 5 bases of the junction unmatched. Germline V gene data show CDR1 as DFQATT and CDR2 as SNEGSKA (reference sequence). This CDR3 comprises 15 residues. This CDR3 is CSARESGGALDTQYF. CDR3 coding DNA: TGCAGTGCTAGAGAGAGCGGGGGGGCCTTAGATACGCAGTATTTT.

This clonotype was picked up a small number of times. The chain carries TRBV9 and TRBJ1-3; D might be TRBD1 (5 bases). Trimming pared 2 bases from V and 0 bases from J, leaving 12 bases between. The germline V gene has CDR1 SGDLS and CDR2 YYNGEE. The CDR3 is 16 residues long. As DNA, the CDR3 is TGTGCCAGCAGCGTCGGACCGGGGCTCTCTGGAAACACCATATATTTT. Translating gives CASSVGPGLSGNTIYF.

V usage is TRBV20-1 and J usage is TRBJ2-2; 13 bases are a match to TRBD2. V shed 0 bases and J 2 bases; nucleotides not matched to a gene: 6. Germline CDR1 and CDR2: DFQATT and SNEGSKA (reference sequence). This CDR3 has 18 residues. CDR3 in DNA: TGCAGTGCTAGAGATCAAACTAGCGGGGGGGCCAACACCGGGGAGCTGTTTTTT. Protein sequence: CSARDQTSGGANTGELFF.

There are many counts of this clonotype. The chain has TRBV12-3 or TRBV12-4 and TRBJ2-7; TRBD1 aligns across 8 bases. The CDR3 is 13 residues long. Germline trimming cut 5 bases from V and 3 bases from J; bases unmatched to any gene: 3. The CDR3 DNA reads as TGTGCCAGCAGTAGGACAGGGCTCTACGAGCAGTACTTC. This encodes CASSRTGLYEQYF.

Comments on this clonotype: A read error may explain this, as a much larger clone is one base away. V usage is TRBV6-1 and J usage is TRBJ1-2, with D perhaps matching TRBD1 (5 bases). Trimming stripped 8 bases from V and 4 bases from J, with 17 bases between. The CDR3 extends over 14 amino acids. CDR1 is MNHNS and CDR2 is SASEGT in the germline V gene. The CDR3 DNA is TGTGCCAGCGCCCCCGCGGGGGGGGTCTATGGCTACACCTTC. As protein: CASAPAGGVYGYTF.

The chain couples TRBV5-1 to TRBJ1-3; D is undetermined. Germline V lookup: CDR1 SGHRS, CDR2 YFSETQ. Trimming cost V 4 bases and J 4 bases, with 15 bases left between them. This CDR3 is built from 15 residues. The chain's CDR3 is CASSAGYTGGNTIYF. CDR3 nucleotides: TGCGCCAGCAGCGCGGGGTATACTGGCGGAAACACCATATATTTT.

The table lists this clonotype with many counts. The V gene is TRBV30, the J gene TRBJ1-2, with 7 bases fitting TRBD1. V was clipped by 8 bases and J by 1 base; unmatched bases: 7. Germline V lookup: CDR1 GTSNPN, CDR2 SVGIG (reference sequence). The CDR3 spans 13 residues. CDR3 amino acids: CARRDRFNYGYTF. CDR3 DNA sequence: TGTGCCCGCCGGGACAGATTTAACTATGGCTACACCTTC.

In its sample, this clonotype was seen many times. This chain uses TRBV20-1 with TRBJ2-5; 14 bases fit TRBD2. The CDR3 spans 14 residues. Losses at the gene ends were 7 bases for V and 5 bases for J; bases not matched to a gene: 6. Germline-derived CDR1 and CDR2 are DFQATT and SNEGSKA (reference sequence). The CDR3 loop reads CSVGGTSGGETQYF. CDR3 sequence (DNA): TGCAGTGTCGGGGGGACTAGCGGGGGTGAGACCCAGTACTTC.

A few counts support this clonotype. The chain carries TRBV6-1 and TRBJ2-2; D possibly uses TRBD1 or TRBD2 (6 bases each). Trimming stripped 5 bases from V and 3 bases from J, with 16 bases between. Germline CDR1 MNHNS, CDR2 SASEGT. There are 16 residues in the CDR3. CDR3 residues: CASSYEGGRDTGELFF. CDR3 DNA: TGTGCCAGCAGTTACGAGGGGGGCAGAGACACCGGGGAGCTGTTTTTT.

This clonotype has a count of ten or more. The V call is TRBV5-1, the J call TRBJ1-1; 7 nucleotides match TRBD1. The CDR3 is made up of 14 amino acids. After removal of 4 bases from V and 8 bases from J, the junction contained 11 bases not matched to a gene. The germline gives CDR1 SGHRS, CDR2 YFSETQ. The CDR3 nucleotides read TGCGCCAGCAGCCTTACCGACAGGGACCCCGAAGCTTTCTTT. Encoded protein: CASSLTDRDPEAFF.

This clonotype was picked up many times. The chain uses TRBV24-1 and TRBJ1-1; D is possibly TRBD1 (5 bases). Germline assignment: CDR1 KGHDR and CDR2 SFDVKD. The V end lost 8 bases, the J end lost 4 bases, and 22 bases lay between the germline ends. This CDR3 has 16 residues. The CDR3 protein is CATTTLGRDGSTEAFF. In DNA, the CDR3 is TGTGCCACCACCACCCTAGGAAGGGACGGGTCCACTGAAGCTTTCTTT.

The chain is built from TRBV6-2 or TRBV6-3 and TRBJ2-7, with 9 bases matching TRBD2. The CDR3 has 15 residues. The germline gives CDR1 MNHEY, CDR2 SVGEGT. V lost 8 bases, J lost 6 bases, and 14 bases stayed unmatched. CDR3 sequence (DNA): TGTGCCAGCCAAACTATGCTAGCGGGGATGGGCGAGCAGTACTTC. The encoded protein is CASQTMLAGMGEQYF.

This chain links TRBV6-4 with TRBJ2-1; no clear D gene. Trimming cost V 3 bases and J 11 bases, with 11 bases left between them. Germline CDR1 and CDR2: MRHNA and SNTAGT. The CDR3 consists of 12 residues. CDR3 amino acids: CASSEGSLQQFF. The CDR3 DNA sequence: TGTGCCAGCAGTGAGGGGTCCCTACAGCAGTTCTTC.

In its sample, this clonotype was seen many times. This chain connects TRBV2 to TRBJ2-1, with 12 positions matching TRBD2. The ends lost 6 bases at V and 6 bases at J; junction bases unmatched: 3. The CDR3 consists of 14 residues. The germline V gene has CDR1 SNHLY and CDR2 FYNNEI. The CDR3 bases are TGTGCCAGCAGAGGACTAGCGGGATTCAATGAGCAGTTCTTC. It specifies CASRGLAGFNEQFF.

This clonotype was found many times. The rearrangement uses TRBV3-1 and TRBJ2-1; no clear D gene. The germline V gene encodes CDR1 LGHDT and CDR2 YNNKEL (reference sequence). CDR3 length: 15 amino acids. Trimming stripped 6 bases from V and 0 bases from J, with 12 bases between. Here the CDR3 reads CASSFTQTSYNEQFF. The CDR3 nucleotides read TGTGCCAGCAGTTTCACTCAAACCTCCTACAATGAGCAGTTCTTC.

This clonotype showed up many times. The chain joins TRBV28 to TRBJ2-5; 7 bases line up with TRBD2. J lost 1 base, V lost 5 bases, and 13 bases had no gene match. Germline values: CDR1 MDHEN, CDR2 SYDVKM. The CDR3 totals 17 residues. CDR3: CASSGAPGTKSQETQYF. The CDR3 DNA reads as TGTGCCAGCAGTGGGGCGCCGGGGACTAAGTCCCAAGAGACCCAGTACTTC.

This clonotype was seen repeatedly, ten times or more. The chain employs TRBV20-1 and TRBJ2-1, with 10 bases lining up with TRBD2. The CDR3 length is 15 residues. The V gene's germline CDR1 is DFQATT and CDR2 SNEGSKA (reference sequence). V shed 3 bases, J shed 7 bases, and the junction held 9 bases outside the gene matches. The DNA for the CDR3 is TGCAGTGCTAGGGTTCTAGCGGGAGATGTAAATGAGCAGTTCTTC. As protein: CSARVLAGDVNEQFF.

This clonotype was seen ten or more times. The chain uses TRBV2 and TRBJ2-2; 8 bases align to TRBD2. The CDR3 length is 14 residues. Germline V lookup: CDR1 SNHLY, CDR2 FYNNEI. Trimming removed 9 bases from V and 0 bases from J; junction bases left unmatched: 3. CDR3 DNA: TGTGCCAGTAGAGCGGGGGCGAACACCGGGGAGCTGTTTTTT. Translation: CASRAGANTGELFF.